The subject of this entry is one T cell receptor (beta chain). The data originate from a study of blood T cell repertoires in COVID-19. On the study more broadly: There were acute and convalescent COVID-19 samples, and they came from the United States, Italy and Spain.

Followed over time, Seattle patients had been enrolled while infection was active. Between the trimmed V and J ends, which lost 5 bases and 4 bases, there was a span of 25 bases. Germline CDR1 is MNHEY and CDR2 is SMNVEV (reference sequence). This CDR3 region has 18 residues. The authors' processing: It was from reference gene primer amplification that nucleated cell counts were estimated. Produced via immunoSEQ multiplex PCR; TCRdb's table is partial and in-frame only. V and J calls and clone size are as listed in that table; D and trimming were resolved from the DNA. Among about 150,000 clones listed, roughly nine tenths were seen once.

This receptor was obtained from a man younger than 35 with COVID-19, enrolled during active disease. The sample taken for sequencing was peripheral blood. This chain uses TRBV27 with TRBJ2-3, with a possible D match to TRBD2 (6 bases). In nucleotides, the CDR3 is TGTGCCAGCAGTCGCCCCTCGGGGACTTCGTTCCGGCCAGATACGCAGTATTTT. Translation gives CASSRPSGTSFRPDTQYF.